This T cell receptor (beta chain) was found in a study of radiotherapy plus CTLA-4 blockade in lung cancer. Study at large: Objective response rate was 18%; disease control rate, 31%.

Comment on this clone: Its antigen is as yet unknown.

Using immunoSEQ multiplex PCR, the repertoire was profiled, and TCRdb retains in-frame clones only, with some absent. The table records roughly 90,000 clones, roughly 85% of them present only once. The CDR3 loop spans 13 amino acids. Trimming took 5 bases from V and 8 from J, leaving 13 bases between them. CDR1 and CDR2 from the germline V gene are MNHNS and SASEGT. The study's findings and limits: Blood saw expansion of tumor-derived TCR clones after radiotherapy plus ipilimumab. Increased serum interferon-beta after radiation also reportedly predicted response strongly.

Specimen: peripheral blood, collected from a patient treated with radiotherapy plus ipilimumab. The origin of this receptor is a human donor with non-small cell lung cancer that progressed on radiotherapy plus ipilimumab. The J gene is TRBJ2-1, the V gene TRBV6-1; D remains ambiguous. The CDR3 nucleotides are TGTGCCAGCAGTCCACGTGTCGGCTATGAGCAGTTCTTC. Its protein product is CASSPRVGYEQFF.